Listed below are T cell receptor beta chains from one sample, sequenced in a study of monozygotic twins with inflammatory bowel disease. From the 5' RACE reads, TCRdb lists one entry per CDR3 protein and no DNA. The table gives about 440,000 distinct CDR3 sequences; the top ten clones make up about 2.2% of it. Sequenced input: blood. Receptors originate from a human donor with ulcerative colitis or Crohn's disease, or a healthy co-twin of an affected twin (not recorded which). Each CDR3 is given with its conserved first and last residue.

TRBJ1-5 | TRBV7-2 | CASSGQNNQPQHF
TRBJ2-5 | TRBV9 | CASSVNPGGLETQYF
TRBJ2-3 | TRBV7-3 | CASSLMAGPLDTQYF
TRBJ2-3 | TRBV7-2 | CASSSGLAGFTDTQYF
TRBJ2-5 | TRBV7-9 | CASSLYQAPQETQYF
TRBJ2-3 | TRBV2 | CASSEAGWTSASTDTQYF
TRBJ2-4 | TRBV28 | CASGYKNIQYF
TRBJ2-1 | TRBV7-2 | CASSITGTTIGNEQFF
TRBJ2-5 | TRBV18 | CASSPSGQRETQYF
TRBJ2-3 | TRBV30 | CAWRTKGPQTDTQYF
TRBJ2-1 | TRBV6-2/TRBV6-3 | CATVAGGPPYNEQFF
TRBJ1-1 | TRBV5-1 | CASRETGTGGAGSEAFF
TRBJ1-1 | TRBV7-9 | CASSLEGNVAEAFF
TRBJ2-1 | TRBV28 | CASIRGGGGNEQFF
TRBJ2-1 | TRBV20-1 | CSATPGRLYNEQFF
TRBJ2-1 | TRBV27 | CASSPGQSHEQFF
TRBJ2-1 | TRBV4-3 | CASSQVSGSSYNEQFF
TRBJ2-5 | TRBV27 | CASSLMGWDSANPETQYF
TRBJ1-3 | TRBV4-1 | CASSQEGTARNTIYF
TRBJ1-3 | TRBV6-6 | CASYRGSGNTIYF
TRBJ1-1 | TRBV7-3 | CASSYTGTNTEAFF
TRBJ2-5 | TRBV4-2 | CASSLEQGWDGETQYF
TRBJ2-3 | TRBV29-1 | CSVGDWDRGWTDTQYF
TRBJ2-1 | TRBV12-3/TRBV12-4 | CASNTAPRGNEQFF
TRBJ2-1 | TRBV7-9 | CASSLLSERPYNEQFF
TRBJ2-1 | TRBV11-2 | CASSLGGGAGFNEQFF
TRBJ2-5 | TRBV10-3 | CASGLAEETQYF
TRBJ1-1 | TRBV27 | CASIPNPPNTEAFF
TRBJ2-6 | TRBV29-1 | CSLRDRVCGANVLTF
TRBJ2-3 | TRBV9 | CASSARLGVRTDTQYF
TRBJ1-1 | TRBV7-2 | CASSLERGAEAFF
TRBJ2-2 | TRBV18 | CATSFDKNTGELFF
TRBJ1-6 | TRBV13 | CASSRRVGTEKNSPLHF
TRBJ1-5 | TRBV7-2 | CASSPYGTGVNQPQHF
TRBJ2-7 | TRBV2 | CASSERYEQYF
TRBJ1-1 | TRBV20-1 | CSASYGPGSTEAFF
TRBJ2-4 | TRBV9 | CASSSENLKNIQYF
TRBJ2-5 | TRBV5-4 | CASSWIGTGSTQETQYF
TRBJ1-4 | TRBV6-4 | CASRTRDRGRSTNEKLFF
TRBJ2-1 | TRBV24-1 | CATSDFTSGSEYNEQFF
TRBJ2-1 | TRBV29-1 | CSAFLWDRGKSSYNEQFF
TRBJ2-1 | TRBV6-2/TRBV6-3 | CASSYRDYPYNEQFF
TRBJ1-6 | TRBV18 | CASSPTTTGSSYNSPLHF
TRBJ2-7 | TRBV6-1 | CASSRGREAYYEQYF
TRBJ1-1 | TRBV5-1 | CASSLAGGPSTEAFF
TRBJ2-3 | TRBV5-1 | CASSFSGSTDTQYF
TRBJ1-5 | TRBV6-1 | CASGGTVHNQPQHF
TRBJ2-3 | TRBV5-1 | CASSLMGGGGDTQYF
TRBJ2-2 | TRBV28 | CASTLTGELFF
TRBJ2-1 | TRBV20-1 | CSARGREGQSSYNEQFF
TRBJ2-5 | TRBV6-6 | CASSYAGEETQYF
TRBJ1-4 | TRBV9 | CASSGSNEKLFF
TRBJ1-1 | TRBV15 | CATSRDVAAFMNTEAFF
TRBJ2-3 | TRBV20-1 | CSAKGYTDTQYF
TRBJ2-1 | TRBV24-1 | CATSEFGLAGVYNEQFF